The present T cell receptor beta chain was sequenced within a study of tumor-infiltrating lymphocytes in primary liver carcinoma. For the study at large: Sample counts of productive TCRbeta reads spanned roughly 3.5 to 8 million; these counts were similar across tissue types.

From germline, CDR1 is SGHAT and CDR2 FQNNGV. The germline V and J ends were trimmed by 1 base and 6 bases, with 6 bases remaining between them. This CDR3 is 12 amino acids long. Starting material of 500 to 600 ng total RNA yielded TCR beta cDNA via a constant-region primer. TCR beta libraries came from three nested multiplex PCR rounds using slightly modified ARM-PCR. The opening two PCR rounds, nine to eleven cycles each, paired TRBV1-TRBV30 forward primers with a C-beta reverse primer. TCRdb redid the calling of the multiplex PCR reads with MiXCR, one entry per CDR3 protein. The sample carries under 200,000 distinct CDR3 sequences, about two thirds recorded once. Germline DNA was also extracted, and blood RNA derived from unsorted whole blood. On this clonotype: The final CDR3 position lacks the conserved phenylalanine or tryptophan, pointing to a likely read error.

This TCR derives from a woman in her sixties with primary liver carcinoma and hepatitis B virus infection. This chain connects TRBV11-2 to TRBJ1-1; possible D gene TRBD1, 5 bases. The sequencing input was peripheral blood. The CDR3 sequence is CASSLGDAEAFI. DNA for the CDR3: TGTGCCAGCAGCTTAGGGGACGCTGAAGCTTTCATT.